Below, 23 T cell receptor beta chains from the same sample are listed, as sequenced in a study of control samples from healthy donors and cancer patients. Using immunoSEQ multiplex PCR, the repertoire was profiled, and TCRdb retains in-frame clones only, with some absent. The repertoire holds 95,000 to 150,000 clones, roughly 90% seen once, with around 1.7% in the top ten. The material sequenced was blood. These receptors originate from a young man in good health.

This clone has more than one count but fewer than ten. The chain carries TRBV6-5 and TRBJ2-7; D tentatively reads TRBD1 or TRBD2 (5 bases each). V dropped 5 bases and J dropped 3 bases, with 11 bases sitting between them. The CDR3 has 13 residues. Germline-derived CDR1 and CDR2 are MNHEY and SVGAGI. The CDR3 bases are TGTGCCAGCAGTACGTGGGACCGCTACGAGCAGTACTTC. Translation gives CASSTWDRYEQYF.

This clone was seen just once. The V call is TRBV7-9, the J call TRBJ1-1; D perhaps matches TRBD1 (5 bases). This CDR3 is built from 15 residues. Germline lookup yields CDR1 SEHNR and CDR2 FQNEAQ (reference sequence). The V and J ends lost 1 base and 3 bases respectively, with 12 bases between them. In nucleotides, the CDR3 is TGTGCCAGCAGCTTAGGGACACCGAGGGACACTGAAGCTTTCTTT. Encoded protein: CASSLGTPRDTEAFF.

The CDR3 here is CASSLGPYLNEQFF. The CDR3 nucleotides read TGTGCCAGCAGCTTAGGTCCCTACCTCAATGAGCAGTTCTTC. The J gene is TRBJ2-1, the V gene TRBV7-6; no firm D call. The CDR3 contains 14 residues. Trimming shortened V by 1 base and J by 6 bases, and 10 bases separated the two germline ends. Germline-derived CDR1 and CDR2 are SGHVS and FNYEAQ.

The chain is built from TRBV5-4 and TRBJ1-6, with TRBD1 matching over 8 bases. The CDR3 covers 16 residues. V lost 4 bases to trimming and J lost 3 bases; unmatched junction nucleotides: 6. Per the germline V gene, CDR1 is SGHNT and CDR2 is YYREEE (reference sequence). The CDR3 reads CASSPDRARYNSPLHF. In DNA form, the CDR3 reads TGTGCCAGCAGCCCGGACAGGGCCCGCTATAATTCACCCCTCCACTTT.

The genes are TRBV5-4 and TRBJ1-4; TRBD1 might be the D (5 bases). The germline gives CDR1 SGHNT, CDR2 YYREEE (reference sequence). The CDR3 consists of 16 residues. Trimming shortened V by 2 bases and J by 5 bases, and 16 bases separated the two germline ends. Here the CDR3 reads CASSFIAGGPNEKLFF. CDR3 bases: TGTGCCAGCAGCTTTATCGCCGGGGGTCCAAATGAAAAACTGTTTTTT.

The CDR3 nucleotides read TGCGCCAGCAGCTTCGGGACAGGGAATAATTCACCCCTCCACTTT. As protein: CASSFGTGNNSPLHF. The rearrangement uses TRBV5-1 and TRBJ1-6; the match to TRBD1 covers 9 bases. The length of the CDR3 is 15 residues. Germline V gene lookup returns CDR1 SGHRS and CDR2 YFSETQ. Trimming cost V 2 bases and J 5 bases; bases outside gene matches: 2.

V gene TRBV7-3 combines with J gene TRBJ2-2, with D unclear. Trimming pared 5 bases from V and 7 bases from J, leaving 8 bases between. Germline lookup yields CDR1 SGHTA and CDR2 FQGTGA. The CDR3 loop spans 12 amino acids. For the CDR3, the DNA is TGTGCCAGCAGCCCCCACCTCGGGGAGCTGTTTTTT. It is translated as CASSPHLGELFF.

The V gene is TRBV29-1, the J gene TRBJ2-1; D is perhaps TRBD2 (6 bases). V was trimmed by 7 bases and J by 2 bases, leaving 18 bases between them. The CDR3 covers 15 residues. Germline-derived CDR1 and CDR2 are SQVTM and ANQGSEA. The CDR3 sequence: CSAGPLGGTYNEQFF. CDR3 coding DNA: TGCAGCGCTGGACCCCTGGGGGGTACCTACAATGAGCAGTTCTTC.

The table lists this clone with a count of one. The chain employs TRBV7-8 and TRBJ2-2; 9 nucleotides line up with TRBD1. Germline CDR1 and CDR2: SGHVS and FQNEAQ. V shed 6 bases and J 6 bases; nucleotides not matched to a gene: 23. The CDR3 is 20 amino acids. This CDR3 reads CASREGGGTGGRLVAGELFF. CDR3 nucleotides: TGTGCCAGCAGAGAAGGGGGTGGAACAGGGGGCCGACTAGTGGCCGGGGAGCTGTTTTTT.

The chain employs TRBV19 and TRBJ2-7; 16 bases are a match to TRBD2. CDR3 length: 16 amino acids. Germline V gene sequence: CDR1 LNHDA, CDR2 SQIVND (reference sequence). Losses at the gene ends were 5 bases for V and 6 bases for J; bases not matched to a gene: 7. The CDR3 DNA sequence: TGTGCCAGTAGTCCGGGACTAGCGGGAGGGCCATCCGAGCAGTACTTC. This codes for CASSPGLAGGPSEQYF.

This chain links TRBV9 with TRBJ2-1, with D possibly being TRBD1 (6 bases). This CDR3 has 15 amino acids. CDR1 and CDR2 (germline): SGDLS, YYNGEE. V shed 1 base and J shed 4 bases, with 12 bases lying between them. In DNA, the CDR3 is TGTGCCAGCAGCGTACAGGGGTTAGGGTACAATGAGCAGTTCTTC. It encodes CASSVQGLGYNEQFF. Full variable domain (remainder filled in from reference TRBV9 and TRBJ2-1): DSGVTQTPKHLITATGQRVTLRCSPRSGDLSVYWYQQSLDQGLQFLIQYYNGEERAKGNILERFSAQQFPDLHSELNLSSLELGDSALYFCASSVQGLGYNEQFFGPGTRLTVL.

J is TRBJ2-7 and V is TRBV7-2; 14 bases match TRBD2. CDR3 size: 18 residues. J gave up 4 bases and V 5 bases, and 13 bases lay outside the gene matches. Germline V gene lookup returns CDR1 SGHTA and CDR2 FQGNSA. CDR3 region: CASSPETGTSGRAYEQYF. As DNA, the CDR3 is TGTGCCAGCAGCCCAGAAACCGGGACTAGCGGGAGAGCTTACGAGCAGTACTTC.

This chain uses TRBV6-5 with TRBJ2-7, with 9 bases aligning to TRBD2. The CDR3 extends over 15 amino acids. After removal of 2 bases from V and 5 bases from J, the junction contained 7 bases not matched to a gene. The V gene's germline CDR1 is MNHEY and CDR2 SVGAGI. The CDR3, as DNA: TGTGCCAGCAGTTACGCGGGGGGGTTTGCGGACGAGCAGTACTTC. Its translation is CASSYAGGFADEQYF.

The V and J genes are TRBV30 and TRBJ1-5, with TRBD1 identical over 10 bases. V shed 0 bases, J shed 4 bases, and the junction held 6 bases outside the gene matches. This CDR3 is 16 amino acids long. Germline V gene sequence: CDR1 GTSNPN, CDR2 SVGIG (reference sequence). CDR3 in DNA: TGTGCCTGGAGTGTACGGGACAGGGGCTGGAATCAGCCCCAGCATTTT. Protein sequence: CAWSVRDRGWNQPQHF.

The chain employs TRBV15 and TRBJ1-4; D might be TRBD1 (5 bases). V lost 0 bases and J 5 bases, leaving 10 bases between the germline ends. The CDR3 has 15 amino acids. Looked up from germline, CDR1 is LNHNV and CDR2 is YYDKDF (reference sequence). DNA of the CDR3: TGTGCCACCAGCAGAGATAGGGCAGGGAATGAAAAACTGTTTTTT. Its translation is CATSRDRAGNEKLFF.

This chain joins TRBV5-1 and TRBJ1-1, with D perhaps TRBD1 (5 bases). V was pared by 4 bases and J by 4 bases, with 20 bases between. This CDR3 contains 16 residues. Germline V gene lookup returns CDR1 SGHRS and CDR2 YFSETQ. The CDR3 nucleotides are TGCGCCAGCAGCATACCAGGGTTAGGGGCTACCACTGAAGCTTTCTTT. Translation: CASSIPGLGATTEAFF. Looking up the rest from reference TRBV5-1 and TRBJ1-1 gives the full variable domain: KAGVTQTPRYLIKTRGQQVTLSCSPISGHRSVSWYQQTPGQGLQFLFEYFSETQRNKGNFPGRFSGRQFSNSRSEMNVSTLELGDSALYLCASSIPGLGATTEAFFGQGTRLTVV.

V gene TRBV10-3 combines with J gene TRBJ2-7; D not certain. This CDR3 has 11 residues. Germline V gene data show CDR1 as ENHRY and CDR2 as SYGVKD. Trimming removed 10 bases from V and 2 bases from J, with 9 bases in between. CDR3 sequence: CATSTAYEQYF. The DNA of the CDR3 is TGTGCCACTTCGACGGCCTACGAGCAGTACTTC.

The J gene is TRBJ2-3, the V gene TRBV4-1; a weak D match, TRBD1 (5 bases). This CDR3 spans 17 amino acids. V gave up 4 bases and J gave up 0 bases, with 17 bases separating them. The germline V gene has CDR1 MGHRA and CDR2 YSYEKL. The DNA for the CDR3 is TGCGCCAGCAGCCTTAGACAGCGCGCCCCTAGCACAGATACGCAGTATTTT. This encodes CASSLRQRAPSTDTQYF.

V gene TRBV7-3 combines with J gene TRBJ1-6; D is undetermined. Germline CDR1 SGHTA, CDR2 FQGTGA. Trimming took 2 bases from V and 8 from J, leaving 10 bases between them. This CDR3 is 14 amino acids long. CDR3 in DNA: TGTGCCAGCAGCTTAGACCCGAGCGATTCACCCCTCCACTTT. Translated, it gives CASSLDPSDSPLHF.

The chain joins TRBV30 to TRBJ2-1, with 10 positions matching TRBD2. The CDR3 has 13 residues. After removal of 7 bases from V and 10 bases from J, the junction contained 10 bases not matched to a gene. Germline lookup yields CDR1 GTSNPN and CDR2 SVGIG (reference sequence). The CDR3 spells CASSSGRSREQFF. In nucleotides, the CDR3 is TGTGCCTCCTCTAGCGGGAGATCTAGGGAGCAGTTCTTC.

This chain joins TRBV7-2 and TRBJ1-4, with D maybe TRBD1 (6 bases). The CDR3 extends over 14 amino acids. V lost 5 bases, J lost 3 bases, and 10 bases lay in between. The V gene's germline CDR1 is SGHTA and CDR2 FQGNSA. In DNA form, the CDR3 reads TGTGCCAGCAGCCTGACAGGCGCTAATGAAAAACTGTTTTTT. Amino acids: CASSLTGANEKLFF. Full variable domain (outside the CDR3, taken from reference TRBV7-2 and TRBJ1-4): GAGVSQSPSNKVTEKGKDVELRCDPISGHTALYWYRQSLGQGLEFLIYFQGNSAPDKSGLPSDRFSAERTGGSVSTLTIQRTQQEDSAVYLCASSLTGANEKLFFGSGTQLSVL.

This rearrangement joins TRBV25-1 to TRBJ1-1, with no clear D. Germline lookup yields CDR1 MGHDK and CDR2 SYGVNS. Trimming pared 8 bases from V and 4 bases from J, leaving 8 bases between. The CDR3 length is 11 residues. The CDR3 region is CASGSSTEAFF. The CDR3 nucleotides read TGTGCCAGCGGATCGTCCACTGAAGCTTTCTTT.

This chain joins TRBV4-1 and TRBJ1-4, with 7 bases matching TRBD1. With V trimmed by 2 bases and J by 8 bases, 5 bases remained unmatched. From germline, CDR1 is MGHRA and CDR2 YSYEKL. The CDR3 length is 14 residues. In DNA, the CDR3 is TGCGCCAGCAGCCAACAGACAGGGCGGGAAAAACTGTTTTTT. Encoded protein: CASSQQTGREKLFF.